This TCR beta chain was sequenced in a study of CD8 T cells in ankylosing spondylitis. This clonotype was recorded a few times. The antigen remains undetermined. Study-wide results and limits: Disease-associated clonotypes exhibited CD8+ identity and were relatively infrequent in peripheral blood.

Molecular-barcoded quantitative 5'-RACE produced these TCR beta libraries. Each CDR3 protein gets one entry after TCRdb re-called the 5' RACE reads with MiXCR. This table holds some 140,000 distinct CDR3 sequences, roughly 8% found once. Sequencing input: synovial fluid, either unsorted or a sorted T cell fraction (not recorded which). The source of this sequence is a male donor with ankylosing spondylitis.

The CDR3 is CAISELTGEDTQYF. The CDR3 DNA reads as TGTGCCATCAGTGAACTAACAGGAGAGGATACGCAGTATTTT. This chain uses TRBV10-3 with TRBJ2-3, with a possible D match to TRBD1 (5 bases). The germline V and J ends were trimmed by 3 bases and 6 bases, with 13 bases remaining between them. The CDR3 runs 14 residues. CDR1 and CDR2 (germline): ENHRY, SYGVKD.